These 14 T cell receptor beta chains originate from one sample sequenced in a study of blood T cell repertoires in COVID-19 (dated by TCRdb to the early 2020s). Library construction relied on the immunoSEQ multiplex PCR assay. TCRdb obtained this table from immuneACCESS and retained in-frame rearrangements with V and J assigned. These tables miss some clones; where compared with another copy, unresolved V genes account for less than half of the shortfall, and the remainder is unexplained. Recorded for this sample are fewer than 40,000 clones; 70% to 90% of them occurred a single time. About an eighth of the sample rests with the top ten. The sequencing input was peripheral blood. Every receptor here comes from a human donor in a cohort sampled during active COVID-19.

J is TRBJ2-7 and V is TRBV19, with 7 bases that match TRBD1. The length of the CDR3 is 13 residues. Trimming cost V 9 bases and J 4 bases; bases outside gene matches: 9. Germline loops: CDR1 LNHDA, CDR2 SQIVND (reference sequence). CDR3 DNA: TGTGCCAGGAAGACAGGGAAGAGATACGAGCAGTACTTC. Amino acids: CARKTGKRYEQYF.

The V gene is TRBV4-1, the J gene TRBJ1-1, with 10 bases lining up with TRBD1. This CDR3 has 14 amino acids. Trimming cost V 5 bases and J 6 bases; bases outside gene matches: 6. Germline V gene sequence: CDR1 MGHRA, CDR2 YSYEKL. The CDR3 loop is CASSKGQGISEAFF. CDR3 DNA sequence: TGCGCCAGCAGCAAGGGACAGGGGATTTCTGAAGCTTTCTTT.

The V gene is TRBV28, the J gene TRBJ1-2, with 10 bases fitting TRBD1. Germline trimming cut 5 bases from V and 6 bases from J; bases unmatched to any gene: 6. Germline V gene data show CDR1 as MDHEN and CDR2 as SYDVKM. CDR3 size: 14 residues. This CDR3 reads CASSIPTGGHGYTF. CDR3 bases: TGTGCCAGCAGTATCCCGACAGGGGGCCATGGCTACACCTTC.

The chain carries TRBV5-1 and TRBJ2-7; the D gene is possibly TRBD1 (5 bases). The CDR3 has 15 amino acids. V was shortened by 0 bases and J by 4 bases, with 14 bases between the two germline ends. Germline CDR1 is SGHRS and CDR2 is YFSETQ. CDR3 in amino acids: CASSLDTGSGYEQYF. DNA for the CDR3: TGCGCCAGCAGCTTGGATACAGGTTCCGGGTACGAGCAGTACTTC.

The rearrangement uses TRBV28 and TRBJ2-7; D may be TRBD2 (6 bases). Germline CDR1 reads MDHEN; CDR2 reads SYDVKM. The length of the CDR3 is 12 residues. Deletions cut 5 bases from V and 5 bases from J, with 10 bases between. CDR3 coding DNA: TGTGCCAGCAGTCCCGCGGGGCACGAGCAGTACTTC. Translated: CASSPAGHEQYF. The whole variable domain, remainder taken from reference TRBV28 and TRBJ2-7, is DVKVTQSSRYLVKRTGEKVFLECVQDMDHENMFWYRQDPGLGLRLIYFSYDVKMKEKGDIPEGYSVSREKKERFSLILESASTNQTSMYLCASSPAGHEQYFGPGTRLTVT.

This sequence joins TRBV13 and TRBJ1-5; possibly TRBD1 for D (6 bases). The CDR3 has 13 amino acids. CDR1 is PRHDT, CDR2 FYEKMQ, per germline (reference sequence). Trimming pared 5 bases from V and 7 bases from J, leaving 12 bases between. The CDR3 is CASSPGGGQPQHF. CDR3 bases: TGTGCCAGCAGCCCCGGCGGGGGCCAGCCCCAGCATTTT.

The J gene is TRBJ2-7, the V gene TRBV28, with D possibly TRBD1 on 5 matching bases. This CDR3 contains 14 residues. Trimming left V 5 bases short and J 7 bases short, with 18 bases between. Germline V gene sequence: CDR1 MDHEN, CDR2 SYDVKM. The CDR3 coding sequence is TGTGCCAGCAGTCACCAGTCCGGAACAGGAGAGCAGTACTTC. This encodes CASSHQSGTGEQYF.

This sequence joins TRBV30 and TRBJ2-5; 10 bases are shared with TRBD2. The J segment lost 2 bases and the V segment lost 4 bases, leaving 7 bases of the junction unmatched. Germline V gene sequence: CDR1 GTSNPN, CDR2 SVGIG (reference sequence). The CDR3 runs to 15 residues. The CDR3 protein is CAWTSGGSGQETQYF. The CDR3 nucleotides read TGTGCCTGGACTAGCGGGGGCTCGGGACAAGAGACCCAGTACTTC.

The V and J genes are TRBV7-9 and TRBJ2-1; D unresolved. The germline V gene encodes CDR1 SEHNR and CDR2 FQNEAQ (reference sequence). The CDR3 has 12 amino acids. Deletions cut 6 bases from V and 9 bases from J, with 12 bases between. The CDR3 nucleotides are TGTGCCAGCAGATCATTTATGAGTGAGCAGTTCTTC. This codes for CASRSFMSEQFF.

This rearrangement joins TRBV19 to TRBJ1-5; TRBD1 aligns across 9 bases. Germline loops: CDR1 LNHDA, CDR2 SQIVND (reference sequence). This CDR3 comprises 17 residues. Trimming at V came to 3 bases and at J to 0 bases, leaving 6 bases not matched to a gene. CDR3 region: CASSILGQGPSNQPQHF. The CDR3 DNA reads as TGTGCCAGTAGTATCTTGGGACAGGGCCCTAGCAATCAGCCCCAGCATTTT.

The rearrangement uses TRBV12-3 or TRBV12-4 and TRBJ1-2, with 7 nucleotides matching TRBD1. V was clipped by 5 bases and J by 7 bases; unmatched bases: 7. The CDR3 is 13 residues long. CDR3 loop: CASSQYRGFGYTF. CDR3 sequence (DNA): TGTGCCAGCAGTCAATACAGGGGATTTGGCTACACCTTC.

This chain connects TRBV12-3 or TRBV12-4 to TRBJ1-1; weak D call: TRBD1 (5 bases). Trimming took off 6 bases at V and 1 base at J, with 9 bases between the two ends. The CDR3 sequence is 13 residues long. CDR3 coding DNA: TGTGCCAGCAGCCGAAGGGGGAACACTGAAGCTTTCTTT. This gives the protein CASSRRGNTEAFF.

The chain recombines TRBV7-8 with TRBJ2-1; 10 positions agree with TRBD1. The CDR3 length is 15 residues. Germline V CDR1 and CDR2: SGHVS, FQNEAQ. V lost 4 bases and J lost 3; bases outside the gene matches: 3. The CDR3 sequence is CASSSGTGVYNEQFF. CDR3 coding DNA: TGTGCCAGCAGCTCCGGGACAGGGGTCTACAATGAGCAGTTCTTC. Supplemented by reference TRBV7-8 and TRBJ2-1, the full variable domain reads GAGVSQSPRYKVAKRGQDVALRCDPISGHVSLFWYQQALGQGPEFLTYFQNEAQLDKSGLPSDRFFAERPEGSVSTLKIQRTQQEDSAVYLCASSSGTGVYNEQFFGPGTRLTVL.

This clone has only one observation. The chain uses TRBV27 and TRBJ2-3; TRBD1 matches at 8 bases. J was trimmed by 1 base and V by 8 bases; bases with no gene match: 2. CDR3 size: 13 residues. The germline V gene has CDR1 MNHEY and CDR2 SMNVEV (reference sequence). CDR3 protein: CASLGQGTDTQYF. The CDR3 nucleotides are TGTGCCAGCCTGGGACAGGGCACAGATACGCAGTATTTT.